The clone carrying this T cell receptor beta chain showed up just a few times. The antigen remains undetermined. The data originate from a study of T-cell memory formation after mild COVID-19. Study-wide results and limits: The authors left the SARS-CoV-2 specificity of second-wave clones peaking on day 37 unconfirmed. Shrinking CD4+ clones resided mostly in CM and EM, and CD8+ ones in EMRA. In pre-infection memory, a portion of responding clones appeared, which suggested that cross-reactive memory joined.

V lost 5 bases to trimming and J lost 4 bases; unmatched junction nucleotides: 10. Germline V gene data show CDR1 as SEHNR and CDR2 as FQNEAQ (reference sequence). The CDR3 is 16 amino acids. TCR alpha and TCR beta cDNA libraries carrying sample barcodes and UMIs came from 5'RACE with constant-segment primers. From the 5' RACE reads, TCRdb called clonotypes with MiXCR, one entry per CDR3 protein. The sample holds around 310,000 distinct CDR3 sequences, under 25% seen once. This sequence originates from a man aged 18 to 30 who had mild COVID-19 (a few samples of this study predate the infection). Cell type and time point are not known. The chain is built from TRBV7-9 and TRBJ2-3; TRBD2 matches at 9 bases. Sequencing was carried out using PBMCs or a T cell subset sorted from them (not recorded which). The DNA of the CDR3 is TGTGCCAGCAGCCCCCGTGGGCGGGGGGGCGCAGATACGCAGTATTTT. Translated: CASSPRGRGGADTQYF.